The next 8 T cell receptor beta chains were all read from a single sample in a study of shared clonotypes between healthy human individuals. Assay used: immunoSEQ multiplex PCR; TCRdb lists only in-frame clones, some missing. In the table there are approximately 1.1 million clones, around 78% of which are singletons. Input material: memory CD4+ T cells from PBMCs. This sample's subset: CD45RA-negative fraction. The receptors stem from a man aged 18 to 29 in good health. Some clones in this sample may be carry-over from other donors' samples.

The chain employs TRBV29-1 and TRBJ1-3; 9 bases agree with TRBD1. Germline V CDR1 and CDR2: SQVTM, ANQGSEA. Unmatched junction bases numbered 6, after V lost 6 bases and J lost 3 bases. The CDR3 consists of 14 residues. The CDR3 region has the DNA TGCAGCGTGGGGACAGGGTTTAGTGGAAACACCATATATTTT. As protein: CSVGTGFSGNTIYF. Full variable domain (missing parts from reference TRBV29-1 and TRBJ1-3): SAVISQKPSRDICQRGTSLTIQCQVDSQVTMMFWYRQQPGQSLTLIATANQGSEATYESGFVIDKFPISRPNLTFSTLTVSNMSPEDSSIYLCSVGTGFSGNTIYFGEGSWLTVV.

As concerns this clone: Different DNA sequences within this sample yield the same CDR3. The chain carries TRBV28 and TRBJ1-4, with unresolved D. There are 11 residues in the CDR3. Germline V gene sequence: CDR1 MDHEN, CDR2 SYDVKM. V lost 2 bases, J lost 8 bases, and 3 bases lay in between. CDR3 DNA sequence: TGTGCCAGCAGTTTAGAAGAAAAACTGTTTTTT. This codes for CASSLEEKLFF. Supplemented by reference TRBV28 and TRBJ1-4, the full variable domain reads DVKVTQSSRYLVKRTGEKVFLECVQDMDHENMFWYRQDPGLGLRLIYFSYDVKMKEKGDIPEGYSVSREKKERFSLILESASTNQTSMYLCASSLEEKLFFGSGTQLSVL.

V and J are TRBV6-5 and TRBJ1-3; D unclear. CDR1 is MNHEY and CDR2 is SVGAGI in the germline V gene. The CDR3 contains 15 residues. The V end was cut by 6 bases, the J end by 4 bases, with 16 bases between. Written as DNA, the CDR3 is TGTGCCAGCAGCCTCACCCATGCCTCCGGAAACACCATATATTTT. It yields the protein CASSLTHASGNTIYF.

The gene calls are TRBV28 and TRBJ2-7; possibly TRBD1 for D (7 bases). CDR1 and CDR2 (germline): MDHEN, SYDVKM. V lost 6 bases to trimming and J lost 3 bases, with 18 bases between them. The CDR3 covers 15 residues. CDR3 residues: CASRGTWDRDYEQYF. CDR3 in DNA: TGTGCCAGCAGAGGGACTTGGGACAGAGACTACGAGCAGTACTTC. The full variable domain, rest sourced from reference TRBV28 and TRBJ2-7, is DVKVTQSSRYLVKRTGEKVFLECVQDMDHENMFWYRQDPGLGLRLIYFSYDVKMKEKGDIPEGYSVSREKKERFSLILESASTNQTSMYLCASRGTWDRDYEQYFGPGTRLTVT.

This clone was observed a few times. The chain is built from TRBV18 and TRBJ2-2; D is ambiguous. Germline loops: CDR1 KGHSH, CDR2 LQKENI. The CDR3 length is 15 residues. Between the trimmed V and J ends, which lost 6 bases and 3 bases, there was a span of 14 bases. The CDR3, as DNA: TGTGCCAGCTCGCCTTTAGGCCTCGACACCGGGGAGCTGTTTTTT. Protein: CASSPLGLDTGELFF.

This clone has just a few counts. Other DNA sequences in the sample encode the same CDR3. The gene calls are TRBV28 and TRBJ1-5, with 8 bases aligning to TRBD1. After removal of 8 bases from V and 5 bases from J, the junction contained 5 bases not matched to a gene. The CDR3 runs 13 residues. CDR1 and CDR2 from the germline V gene are MDHEN and SYDVKM. CDR3: CASRQGADQPQHF. The CDR3 DNA reads TGTGCCAGCCGGCAGGGGGCTGATCAGCCCCAGCATTTT.

The chain joins TRBV7-8 to TRBJ2-1, with 9 bases matching TRBD2. The CDR3 loop spans 20 amino acids. After removal of 5 bases from V and 0 bases from J, the junction contained 17 bases not matched to a gene. The germline V gene has CDR1 SGHVS and CDR2 FQNEAQ. The CDR3 sequence: CASSLSGRSGRLLSYNEQFF. CDR3 bases: TGTGCCAGCAGCCTCTCAGGCCGCAGCGGGAGGCTTCTCTCCTACAATGAGCAGTTCTTC.

With respect to this clone: This specimen includes other DNA sequences encoding the same CDR3. The chain links TRBV9 to TRBJ2-5, with 9 nucleotides matching TRBD1. This CDR3 has 14 amino acids. J was trimmed by 5 bases and V by 3 bases; bases with no gene match: 5. The germline CDR1 and CDR2 sequences are SGDLS and YYNGEE. The CDR3 coding sequence is TGTGCCAGCAGCGCGGGACAGGGCGTGGAGACCCAGTACTTC. Translation: CASSAGQGVETQYF.